The 20 T cell receptor beta chains below were found in one sample sequenced in a study of blood T cell repertoires in COVID-19. Some clones are missing from TCRdb's copy, which holds only in-frame ones; the method was immunoSEQ multiplex PCR. This table has 200,000 to 250,000 clones, roughly 86% appearing once. Sequenced sample: peripheral blood. These receptors all stem from a woman aged 25-40 years who had recovered from COVID-19.

J is TRBJ1-3 and V is TRBV15; 8 nucleotides agree with TRBD1. This CDR3 has 15 amino acids. Looked up from germline, CDR1 is LNHNV and CDR2 is YYDKDF (reference sequence). V shed 1 base and J 6 bases; nucleotides not matched to a gene: 5. The CDR3 DNA reads as TGTGCCACCAGCAGAGGGGACAGGAACGAAAACACCATATATTTT. Its protein is CATSRGDRNENTIYF.

The chain uses TRBV6-1 and TRBJ2-7; D is ambiguous. There are 14 residues in the CDR3. Trimming cost V 2 bases and J 1 base, with 9 bases left between them. Germline V gives CDR1 MNHNS, CDR2 SASEGT. Written as DNA, the CDR3 is TGTGCCAGCAGTGAACAACAGATTTCCTACGAGCAGTACTTC. Residues: CASSEQQISYEQYF.

The chain employs TRBV14 and TRBJ1-2, with 8 bases matching TRBD1. This CDR3 spans 16 amino acids. From germline, CDR1 is SGHDN and CDR2 FVKESK. J was trimmed by 7 bases and V by 2 bases; bases with no gene match: 12. The CDR3 spells CASSQISGSGTGGYTF. CDR3 DNA: TGTGCCAGCAGCCAAATATCGGGGTCAGGGACAGGTGGCTACACCTTC.

This clone was seen a single time. The rearrangement uses TRBV19 and TRBJ1-5; TRBD1 matches at 8 bases. There are 17 residues in the CDR3. From germline, CDR1 is LNHDA and CDR2 SQIVND (reference sequence). V trimming: 6 bases; J trimming: 6 bases; junction bases outside the gene matches: 16. The CDR3 here is CASSLFLGQGGRQPQHF. As DNA, the CDR3 is TGTGCCAGTAGCCTGTTTTTAGGACAGGGCGGGCGTCAGCCCCAGCATTTT.

This chain connects TRBV29-1 to TRBJ1-2, with a possible D match to TRBD1 (5 bases). Per germline, CDR1 SQVTM and CDR2 ANQGSEA. V was shortened by 4 bases and J by 4 bases, with 16 bases between the two germline ends. This CDR3 has 14 amino acids. DNA for the CDR3: TGCAGCGTTGGGGCCAGGGATATACTCTATGGCTACACCTTC. Translation: CSVGARDILYGYTF.

V is TRBV14 and J is TRBJ1-2, with 9 bases matching TRBD1. Germline CDR1 is SGHDN and CDR2 is FVKESK. With 1 base clipped from V and 3 bases from J, the junction kept 0 bases outside the gene matches. The CDR3 totals 14 residues. The chain's CDR3 is CASSQGTGDYGYTF. CDR3 nucleotides: TGTGCCAGCAGCCAAGGGACAGGGGACTATGGCTACACCTTC.

Only one count was recorded for this clone. The J gene is TRBJ1-1, the V gene TRBV29-1; no clear D gene. The germline CDR1 and CDR2 sequences are SQVTM and ANQGSEA. The CDR3 extends over 13 amino acids. V was clipped by 5 bases and J by 4 bases, with 14 bases between them. The CDR3 spells CSVFLVGGTEAFF. CDR3 DNA sequence: TGCAGCGTTTTTTTAGTAGGAGGCACTGAAGCTTTCTTT.

The chain carries TRBV7-6 and TRBJ2-3, with TRBD2 matching 15 bases. Germline loops: CDR1 SGHVS, CDR2 FNYEAQ. V lost 5 bases, J lost 0 bases, and 3 bases stayed unmatched. CDR3 size: 17 residues. CDR3 sequence: CASSLGTSGGSTDTQYF. For the CDR3, the DNA is TGTGCCAGCAGCCTCGGGACTAGCGGGGGGAGCACAGATACGCAGTATTTT.

The chain joins TRBV2 to TRBJ2-1; 8 nucleotides line up with TRBD2. CDR3 length: 13 residues. The germline V gene has CDR1 SNHLY and CDR2 FYNNEI. J gave up 9 bases and V 6 bases, and 7 bases lay outside the gene matches. In DNA, the CDR3 is TGTGCCAGCAGGGAACTAGCGGCGGGTGAGCAGTTCTTC. It is translated as CASRELAAGEQFF.

The CDR3 DNA follows: TGTGCCAGCAGCCCGGGGGACAGGGTTTACGAGCAGTACTTC. Translated, it gives CASSPGDRVYEQYF. V usage is TRBV7-9 and J usage is TRBJ2-7; 9 bases are shared with TRBD1. This CDR3 is built from 14 residues. CDR1 SEHNR and CDR2 FQNEAQ come from the germline V gene (reference sequence). With V trimmed by 5 bases and J by 4 bases, 6 bases remained unmatched.

Only a few counts were recorded for this clone. The V call is TRBV5-6, the J call TRBJ2-2; 9 nucleotides line up with TRBD1. The CDR3 covers 16 residues. V lost 0 bases, J lost 3 bases, and 3 bases stayed unmatched. Per germline, CDR1 SGHDT and CDR2 YYEEEE. CDR3 region: CASSLDRGPYTGELFF. DNA of the CDR3: TGTGCCAGCAGCTTGGACAGGGGGCCGTACACCGGGGAGCTGTTTTTT.

As regards this clone: At one boundary the junction diverges from the germline segment, which might be a read error. The V gene is TRBV2, the J gene TRBJ2-2, with 9 bases identical to TRBD2. The CDR3 has 17 residues. Germline V gives CDR1 SNHLY, CDR2 FYNNEI. In DNA form, the CDR3 reads TGTGCCAGCAGTCAAGCCGCGGGGGGGTTAAGCACCGGGGAGCTGTTTTTT. Amino acids: CASSQAAGGLSTGELFF.

The V and J genes are TRBV5-5 and TRBJ2-3; 7 bases are a match to TRBD2. The CDR3 has 15 residues. Germline V CDR1 and CDR2: SGHKS, YYEKEE (reference sequence). V lost 0 bases and J lost 5; bases outside the gene matches: 6. The CDR3 region is CASSLVQGGVDTQYF. Written as DNA, the CDR3 is TGTGCCAGCAGCTTGGTCCAGGGAGGGGTAGATACGCAGTATTTT.

V gene TRBV2 combines with J gene TRBJ2-7; tentative D call: TRBD2 (6 bases). Germline CDR1 SNHLY, CDR2 FYNNEI. The CDR3 totals 14 residues. The germline V and J ends were trimmed by 5 bases and 6 bases, with 17 bases remaining between them. DNA for the CDR3: TGTGCCAGCAGTACTACGGGACTCATAGGCGAGCAGTACTTC. It encodes CASSTTGLIGEQYF.

The V call is TRBV7-8, the J call TRBJ2-2; no definite D call. The V gene's germline CDR1 is SGHVS and CDR2 FQNEAQ. Between the trimmed V and J ends, which lost 5 bases and 7 bases, there was a span of 8 bases. The CDR3 has 12 amino acids. The CDR3 sequence: CASSLNFGELFF. CDR3 coding DNA: TGTGCCAGCAGCCTTAATTTCGGGGAGCTGTTTTTT.

J is TRBJ1-1 and V is TRBV5-1; possible D gene TRBD1, 6 bases. The V end lost 1 base, the J end lost 4 bases, and 11 bases lay between the germline ends. Germline V gene sequence: CDR1 SGHRS, CDR2 YFSETQ. This CDR3 contains 14 residues. This chain's CDR3 is CASSLNRAGTEAFF. For the CDR3, the DNA is TGCGCCAGCAGCTTGAACAGGGCAGGCACTGAAGCTTTCTTT.

This chain joins TRBV5-1 and TRBJ1-2; TRBD1 agrees at 8 bases. This CDR3 is built from 15 residues. The junction had 5 bases not matched to a gene; V was cut back by 0 bases and J by 4 bases. Germline V lookup: CDR1 SGHRS, CDR2 YFSETQ. CDR3 DNA: TGCGCCAGCAGCTTGGCTAGGACAGGGCCCTATGGCTACACCTTC. It codes for CASSLARTGPYGYTF.

This clone was found once. This chain joins TRBV5-1 and TRBJ2-3, with 10 nucleotides matching TRBD2. Trimming cost V 6 bases and J 1 base; bases outside gene matches: 5. CDR3 length equals 15 residues. Germline CDR1 reads SGHRS; CDR2 reads YFSETQ. CDR3 amino acids: CASTSGGVRTDTQYF. CDR3 nucleotide sequence: TGCGCCAGCACCAGCGGGGGGGTTCGCACAGATACGCAGTATTTT.

This rearrangement joins TRBV24-1 to TRBJ2-1, with a tentative D call TRBD2 (8 bases). With 4 bases removed from V and 5 bases from J, the gap between germline ends came to 17 bases. CDR1 and CDR2 from the germline V gene are KGHDR and SFDVKD. The CDR3 length is 16 residues. CDR3 nucleotide sequence: TGTGCCACCAGTGACCGCCGGGGGGGGACAGACAATGAGCAGTTCTTC. As protein: CATSDRRGGTDNEQFF.

The chain couples TRBV3-1 (or the pseudogene TRBV3-2) to TRBJ2-1; 8 bases agree with TRBD1. The V gene end was trimmed by 1 base and the J gene end by 15 bases; junction bases not matched to a gene: 5. Germline CDR1 reads LGHDT; CDR2 reads YNNKEL (reference sequence). CDR3 size: 12 residues. CDR3 region: CASSQAGGLRFF. The CDR3 DNA reads as TGTGCCAGCAGCCAAGCAGGGGGCCTTAGGTTCTTC.